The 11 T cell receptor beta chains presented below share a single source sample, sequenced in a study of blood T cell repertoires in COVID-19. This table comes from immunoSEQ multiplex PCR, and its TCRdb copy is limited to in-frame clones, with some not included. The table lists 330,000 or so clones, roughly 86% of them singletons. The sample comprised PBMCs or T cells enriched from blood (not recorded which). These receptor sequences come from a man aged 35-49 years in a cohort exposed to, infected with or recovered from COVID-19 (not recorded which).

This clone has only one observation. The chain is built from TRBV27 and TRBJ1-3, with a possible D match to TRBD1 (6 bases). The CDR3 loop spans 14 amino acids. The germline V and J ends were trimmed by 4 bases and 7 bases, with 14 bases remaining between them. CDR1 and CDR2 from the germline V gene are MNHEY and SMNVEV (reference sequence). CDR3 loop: CASSSGQRGNTIYF. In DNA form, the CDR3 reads TGTGCCAGCAGTTCCGGACAGCGAGGGAACACCATATATTTT.

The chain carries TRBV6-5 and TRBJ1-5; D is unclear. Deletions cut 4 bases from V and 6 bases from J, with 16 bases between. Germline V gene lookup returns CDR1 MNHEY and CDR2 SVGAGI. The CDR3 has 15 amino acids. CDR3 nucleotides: TGTGCCAGCAGTTCCACGGGCGGGGTCGGTCAGCCCCAGCATTTT. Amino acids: CASSSTGGVGQPQHF.

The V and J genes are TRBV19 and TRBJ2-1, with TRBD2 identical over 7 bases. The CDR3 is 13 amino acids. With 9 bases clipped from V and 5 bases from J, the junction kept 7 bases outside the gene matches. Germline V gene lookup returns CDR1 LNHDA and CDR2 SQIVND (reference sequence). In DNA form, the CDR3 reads TGTGCCAGCCATATGGCGGGAGACAATGAGCAGTTCTTC. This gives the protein CASHMAGDNEQFF.

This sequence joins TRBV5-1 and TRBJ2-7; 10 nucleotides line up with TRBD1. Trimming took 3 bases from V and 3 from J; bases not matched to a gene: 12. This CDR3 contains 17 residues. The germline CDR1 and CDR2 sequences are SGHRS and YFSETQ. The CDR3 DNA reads TGCGCCAGCAGCTGGCTGGGACAGGGGAGTCTGGTCTACGAGCAGTACTTC. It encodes CASSWLGQGSLVYEQYF.

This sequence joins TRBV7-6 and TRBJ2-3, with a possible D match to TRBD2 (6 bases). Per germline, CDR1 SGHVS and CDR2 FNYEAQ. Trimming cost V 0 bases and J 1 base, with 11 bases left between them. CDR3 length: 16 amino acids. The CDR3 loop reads CASSLALGSGTDTQYF. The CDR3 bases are TGTGCCAGCAGCTTAGCGCTCGGGAGTGGCACAGATACGCAGTATTTT.

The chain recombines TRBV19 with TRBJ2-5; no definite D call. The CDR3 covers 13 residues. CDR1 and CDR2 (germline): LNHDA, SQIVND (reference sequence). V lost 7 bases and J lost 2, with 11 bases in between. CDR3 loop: CASTSTAQETQYF. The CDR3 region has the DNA TGTGCCAGTACCTCCACAGCTCAAGAGACCCAGTACTTC. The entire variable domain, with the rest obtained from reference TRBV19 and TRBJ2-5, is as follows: DGGITQSPKYLFRKEGQNVTLSCEQNLNHDAMYWYRQDPGQGLRLIYYSQIVNDFQKGDIAEGYSVSREKKESFPLTVTSAQKNPTAFYLCASTSTAQETQYFGPGTRLLVL.

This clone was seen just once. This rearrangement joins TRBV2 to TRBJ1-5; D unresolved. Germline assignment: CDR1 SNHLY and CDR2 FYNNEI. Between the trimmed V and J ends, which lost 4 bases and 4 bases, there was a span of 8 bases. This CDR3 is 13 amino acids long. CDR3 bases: TGTGCCAGCAGTGGCGGCCCAAATCAGCCCCAGCATTTT. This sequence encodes CASSGGPNQPQHF.

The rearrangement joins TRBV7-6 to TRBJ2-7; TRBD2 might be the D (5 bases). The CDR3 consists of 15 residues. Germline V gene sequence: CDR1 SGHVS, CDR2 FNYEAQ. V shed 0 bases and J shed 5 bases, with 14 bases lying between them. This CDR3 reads CASSLAPSRRDEQYF. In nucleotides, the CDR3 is TGTGCCAGCAGCTTAGCCCCCTCCCGGCGGGACGAGCAGTACTTC.

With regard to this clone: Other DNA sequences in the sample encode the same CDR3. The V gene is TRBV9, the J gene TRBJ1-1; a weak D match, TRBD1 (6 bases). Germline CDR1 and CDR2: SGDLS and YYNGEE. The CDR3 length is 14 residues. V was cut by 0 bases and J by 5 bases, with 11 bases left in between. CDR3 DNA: TGTGCCAGCAGCGTAGAGGGAAGGGGGACTGAAGCTTTCTTT. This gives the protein CASSVEGRGTEAFF.

This CDR3 is CASSLDSPGTGELFF. CDR3 DNA sequence: TGTGCCAGCAGTCTCGACTCCCCGGGCACCGGGGAGCTGTTTTTT. The V and J genes are TRBV28 and TRBJ2-2; no clear D. V was shortened by 5 bases and J by 4 bases, with 14 bases between the two germline ends. Looked up from germline, CDR1 is MDHEN and CDR2 is SYDVKM. The CDR3 contains 15 residues.

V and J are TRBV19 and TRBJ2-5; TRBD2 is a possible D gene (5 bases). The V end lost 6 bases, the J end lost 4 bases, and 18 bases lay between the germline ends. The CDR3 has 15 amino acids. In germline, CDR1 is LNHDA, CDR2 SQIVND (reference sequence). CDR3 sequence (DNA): TGTGCCAGTAGCAGCCAAAGCGGTTCGGGAGAGACCCAGTACTTC. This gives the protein CASSSQSGSGETQYF.